The 30 T cell receptor beta chains below come from one sample, sequenced in a study of cytomegalovirus exposure and HLA in healthy donors. The PCR used 60 Vbeta and 13 Jbeta primers. Here immunoSEQ multiplex PCR was the method, and the copy in TCRdb shows in-frame clones only, minus some. Of 150,000 to 200,000 clones detected, approximately 80% appear once; the ten largest clones hold about 1.4%. Sequencing used PBMCs. The receptors here all came from a girl aged 10 to 17 in good health and CMV-seropositive.

CDR3 bases: TGCGCCAGCAGCCAGGCAGGTGAGCAGTACTTC. Protein: CASSQAGEQYF. The chain is built from TRBV4-1 and TRBJ2-7; D gene unclear. V lost 3 bases to trimming and J lost 7 bases, with 7 bases between them. CDR3 length: 11 residues. Germline CDR1 MGHRA, CDR2 YSYEKL.

The chain is built from TRBV25-1 and TRBJ1-1; 8 positions match TRBD1. The germline CDR1 and CDR2 sequences are MGHDK and SYGVNS. This CDR3 has 18 amino acids. J lost 0 bases, V lost 5 bases, and 14 bases had no gene match. The CDR3 region is CASSKSTGQEFLNTEAFF. In DNA, the CDR3 is TGTGCCAGCAGTAAATCAACGGGACAGGAATTTCTGAACACTGAAGCTTTCTTT.

The chain links TRBV4-3 to TRBJ2-7; D possibly corresponds to TRBD2 (6 bases). This CDR3 contains 16 residues. V was trimmed by 5 bases and J by 6 bases, leaving 23 bases between them. CDR1 and CDR2 from the germline V gene are LGHNA and YSLEER. The CDR3 nucleotides read TGCGCCAGCAGCTCACGGATGGTCGGCGGGATCCGCGAGCAGTACTTC. The encoded protein is CASSSRMVGGIREQYF.

The chain combines TRBV5-6 with TRBJ1-5; D is undetermined. The CDR3 length is 14 residues. Germline lookup yields CDR1 SGHDT and CDR2 YYEEEE. V dropped 2 bases and J dropped 4 bases, with 10 bases sitting between them. This CDR3 is CASSFIGENQPQHF. As DNA, the CDR3 is TGTGCCAGCAGCTTTATAGGAGAGAATCAGCCCCAGCATTTT. Together with reference TRBV5-6 and TRBJ1-5, the CDR3 gives the full variable domain: DAGVTQSPTHLIKTRGQQVTLRCSPKSGHDTVSWYQQALGQGPQFIFQYYEEEERQRGNFPDRFSGHQFPNYSSELNVNALLLGDSALYLCASSFIGENQPQHFGDGTRLSIL.

V usage is TRBV5-4 and J usage is TRBJ2-7; D gene uncertain. The CDR3 sequence is 14 residues long. The germline V and J ends were trimmed by 2 bases and 2 bases, with 11 bases remaining between them. Germline V gene sequence: CDR1 SGHNT, CDR2 YYREEE (reference sequence). DNA for the CDR3: TGTGCCAGCAGCTTTGGTTGGCCACCCTACGAGCAGTACTTC. Protein: CASSFGWPPYEQYF.

CDR3: CASSPLEWNTEAFF. CDR3 in DNA: TGTGCCAGTAGCCCCCTCGAGTGGAACACTGAAGCTTTCTTT. The V call is TRBV19, the J call TRBJ1-1; D uncertain. Trimming shortened V by 6 bases and J by 1 base, and 12 bases separated the two germline ends. Germline CDR1 is LNHDA and CDR2 is SQIVND (reference sequence). The CDR3 is made up of 14 amino acids. The variable domain in full, completed from reference TRBV19 and TRBJ1-1, reads DGGITQSPKYLFRKEGQNVTLSCEQNLNHDAMYWYRQDPGQGLRLIYYSQIVNDFQKGDIAEGYSVSREKKESFPLTVTSAQKNPTAFYLCASSPLEWNTEAFFGQGTRLTVV.

In this sample, this clone turned up a few times. The V gene is TRBV29-1, the J gene TRBJ2-1, with a tentative D call TRBD2 (6 bases). Germline V CDR1 and CDR2: SQVTM, ANQGSEA. Trimming removed 4 bases at V and 2 bases at J, with 12 bases between. This CDR3 is 14 amino acids long. The CDR3 sequence is CSVATRRAYNEQFF. The CDR3 nucleotides read TGCAGCGTTGCTACTCGGAGGGCCTACAATGAGCAGTTCTTC.

The chain employs TRBV6-5 and TRBJ1-5, with a tentative D call TRBD1 (5 bases). From germline, CDR1 is MNHEY and CDR2 SVGAGI. The CDR3 is 15 residues long. The ends were cut back, 6 bases at V and 1 base at J, with 13 bases in the middle. The CDR3 sequence: CASRPGGGSNQPQHF. The CDR3 DNA sequence: TGTGCCAGCAGACCGGGGGGTGGGAGCAATCAGCCCCAGCATTTT.

This clone was seen only a few times. The gene calls are TRBV30 and TRBJ2-5, with D perhaps matching TRBD1 (6 bases). This CDR3 is 15 amino acids long. The ends were cut back, 3 bases at V and 3 bases at J, with 17 bases in the middle. CDR1 is GTSNPN and CDR2 is SVGIG in the germline V gene (reference sequence). The CDR3 loop is CAWSRDTSKEETQYF. The DNA of the CDR3 is TGTGCCTGGAGCCGGGACACCTCTAAGGAAGAGACCCAGTACTTC.

The chain is built from TRBV6-6 and TRBJ2-1; 11 bases align to TRBD2. This CDR3 has 16 residues. Germline V gene data show CDR1 as MNHNY and CDR2 as SVGAGI (reference sequence). Unmatched junction bases numbered 6, after V lost 4 bases and J lost 4 bases. The CDR3 here is CASSFLTSGAYNEQFF. Written as DNA, the CDR3 is TGTGCCAGCAGTTTCCTGACTAGCGGGGCGTACAATGAGCAGTTCTTC.

Only one count was recorded for this clone. J is TRBJ1-4 and V is TRBV7-2, with a tentative D call TRBD1 (6 bases). The CDR3 spans 15 residues. CDR1 and CDR2 (germline): SGHTA, FQGNSA. The V gene lost 4 bases and the J gene lost 4 bases, with 13 bases spanning the gap. In DNA, the CDR3 is TGTGCCAGCAGCTCCGGACAGCTATTTAATGAAAAACTGTTTTTT. Translating gives CASSSGQLFNEKLFF.

About this clone: At one of its ends the junction is not consistent with the germline gene, which may arise from a read error. The chain has TRBV5-1 and TRBJ2-3; 8 bases fit TRBD2. Germline loops: CDR1 SGHRS, CDR2 YFSETQ. The CDR3 spans 16 residues. The CDR3 DNA reads as TGCGCCAGTAGCTTGGTTCCGGGAGGGGAAGCAGATACGCAGTATTTT. Encoded protein: CASSLVPGGEADTQYF.

The chain recombines TRBV10-3 with TRBJ1-5; D not certain. CDR3 size: 11 residues. Looked up from germline, CDR1 is ENHRY and CDR2 is SYGVKD. Trimming shortened V by 10 bases and J by 2 bases, and 6 bases separated the two germline ends. The CDR3 DNA reads as TGTGCCAGCGGAGGCAATCAGCCCCAGCATTTT. Residues: CASGGNQPQHF.

The CDR3 DNA sequence: TGTGCCAGCAGCTTAGTCATAGCGGGAGGTGGCTCCTACAATGAGCAGTTCTTC. This sequence encodes CASSLVIAGGGSYNEQFF. The chain is built from TRBV7-2 and TRBJ2-1, with 10 bases lining up with TRBD2. CDR1 is SGHTA, CDR2 FQGNSA, per germline. The CDR3 extends over 18 amino acids. V trimming: 1 base; J trimming: 0 bases; junction bases outside the gene matches: 6. The entire variable domain, with the rest obtained from reference TRBV7-2 and TRBJ2-1, is as follows: GAGVSQSPSNKVTEKGKDVELRCDPISGHTALYWYRQSLGQGLEFLIYFQGNSAPDKSGLPSDRFSAERTGGSVSTLTIQRTQQEDSAVYLCASSLVIAGGGSYNEQFFGPGTRLTVL.

V usage is TRBV18 and J usage is TRBJ1-3, with D possibly TRBD1 on 5 matching bases. Germline CDR1 and CDR2: KGHSH and LQKENI. This CDR3 region has 15 residues. V lost 2 bases and J 4 bases, leaving 12 bases between the germline ends. CDR3 sequence (DNA): TGTGCCAGCTCACCATCAGGCGGGGCAGGAAACACCATATATTTT. Translating it yields CASSPSGGAGNTIYF. The variable domain in full, completed from reference TRBV18 and TRBJ1-3, reads NAGVMQNPRHLVRRRGQEARLRCSPMKGHSHVYWYRQLPEEGLKFMVYLQKENIIDESGMPKERFSAEFPKEGPSILRIQQVVRGDSAAYFCASSPSGGAGNTIYFGEGSWLTVV.

The chain joins TRBV5-1 to TRBJ1-6, with TRBD1 as a possible D gene (5 bases). The CDR3 covers 17 residues. V lost 0 bases to trimming and J lost 8 bases, with 18 bases between them. Germline V lookup: CDR1 SGHRS, CDR2 YFSETQ. DNA for the CDR3: TGCGCCAGCAGCTTGGCCGAGCGGGGGTCCGGGTATTCACCCCTCCACTTT. Translation gives CASSLAERGSGYSPLHF. The whole variable domain, filled in from reference TRBV5-1 and TRBJ1-6, reads KAGVTQTPRYLIKTRGQQVTLSCSPISGHRSVSWYQQTPGQGLQFLFEYFSETQRNKGNFPGRFSGRQFSNSRSEMNVSTLELGDSALYLCASSLAERGSGYSPLHFGNGTRLTVT.

V gene TRBV25-1 combines with J gene TRBJ2-1, with 8 bases fitting TRBD2. Looked up from germline, CDR1 is MGHDK and CDR2 is SYGVNS. The CDR3 contains 17 residues. V shed 4 bases and J 1 base; nucleotides not matched to a gene: 9. The CDR3 DNA is TGTGCCAGCAGTGGGGGGCCGGCTAGCGGGTCCTACAATGAGCAGTTCTTC. Protein: CASSGGPASGSYNEQFF.

The V gene is TRBV13, the J gene TRBJ2-1; 8 bases match TRBD2. The CDR3 totals 18 residues. CDR1 PRHDT and CDR2 FYEKMQ come from the germline V gene (reference sequence). The trim removed 1 base at V and 0 bases at J, leaving 8 bases unmatched. The chain's CDR3 is CASSLVSGVPSSYNEQFF. CDR3 bases: TGTGCCAGCAGCTTAGTTAGCGGGGTCCCCAGCTCCTACAATGAGCAGTTCTTC.

The chain couples TRBV27 to TRBJ2-3; TRBD2 is a possible D gene (5 bases). Trimming took off 8 bases at V and 1 base at J, with 25 bases between the two ends. The germline gives CDR1 MNHEY, CDR2 SMNVEV (reference sequence). This CDR3 contains 18 residues. CDR3 coding DNA: TGTGCCAGCCCCCATTCGAACACTAGTACCGAGGGCACAGATACGCAGTATTTT. This codes for CASPHSNTSTEGTDTQYF.

The chain carries TRBV7-2 and TRBJ1-5; no definite D call. V lost 1 base, J lost 0 bases, and 10 bases lay in between. This CDR3 contains 16 residues. The germline V gene has CDR1 SGHTA and CDR2 FQGNSA. CDR3 DNA sequence: TGTGCCAGCAGCTTAGGAGGCAGATATAGCAATCAGCCCCAGCATTTT. Amino acids: CASSLGGRYSNQPQHF.

This clone was observed a handful of times. The chain is built from TRBV30 and TRBJ1-5, with D uncertain. Germline assignment: CDR1 GTSNPN and CDR2 SVGIG (reference sequence). The V and J ends lost 3 bases and 5 bases respectively, with 11 bases between them. The CDR3 sequence is 13 residues long. CDR3 protein: CAWRGGGDQPQHF. CDR3 in DNA: TGTGCCTGGAGGGGAGGTGGAGATCAGCCCCAGCATTTT.

This clone was found once. The chain links TRBV4-1 to TRBJ2-1, with D perhaps TRBD2 (6 bases). There are 18 residues in the CDR3. Looked up from germline, CDR1 is MGHRA and CDR2 is YSYEKL. Trimming stripped 2 bases from V and 2 bases from J, with 19 bases between. The CDR3 region is CASSQNPRERYTYNEQFF. CDR3 coding DNA: TGCGCCAGCAGCCAAAATCCCCGGGAGAGATACACCTACAATGAGCAGTTCTTC.

This chain uses TRBV4-3 with TRBJ2-3, with 10 bases identical to TRBD2. This CDR3 has 17 residues. V shed 0 bases, J shed 4 bases, and the junction held 7 bases outside the gene matches. Germline lookup yields CDR1 LGHNA and CDR2 YSLEER. The chain's CDR3 is CASSQDLPSGSADTQYF. Written as DNA, the CDR3 is TGCGCCAGCAGCCAAGATCTCCCTAGCGGGAGTGCAGATACGCAGTATTTT.

The CDR3 protein is CSVEGGVFANEQYF. The CDR3 nucleotides are TGCAGCGTTGAAGGGGGGGTATTTGCCAACGAGCAGTACTTC. The chain uses TRBV29-1 and TRBJ2-7, with a tentative D call TRBD2 (6 bases). Germline lookup yields CDR1 SQVTM and CDR2 ANQGSEA. Trimming cost V 1 base and J 5 bases, with 15 bases left between them. The CDR3 extends over 14 amino acids.

This clone was picked up one time. This chain joins TRBV15 and TRBJ1-2; D gene uncertain. Trimming removed 1 base from V and 4 bases from J, with 25 bases in between. Looked up from germline, CDR1 is LNHNV and CDR2 is YYDKDF (reference sequence). The CDR3 is made up of 19 amino acids. For the CDR3, the DNA is TGTGCCACCAGCAGAGGGTCCCTAGAGCCCACCCCAGGAGGCTATGGCTACACCTTC. It is translated as CATSRGSLEPTPGGYGYTF.

This clone has more than one count but fewer than ten. The chain carries TRBV5-6 and TRBJ1-2; D not resolved. Germline CDR1 SGHDT, CDR2 YYEEEE. Between the trimmed V and J ends, which lost 3 bases and 4 bases, there was a span of 13 bases. This CDR3 is built from 14 residues. CDR3 sequence reads: CASSSRGGPYGYTF. The CDR3 DNA sequence: TGTGCCAGCAGCTCCCGGGGAGGCCCCTATGGCTACACCTTC.

V usage is TRBV7-2 and J usage is TRBJ2-1; the match to TRBD2 covers 9 bases. Germline V gene data show CDR1 as SGHTA and CDR2 as FQGNSA. The CDR3 runs to 13 residues. The trim removed 6 bases at V and 8 bases at J, leaving 5 bases unmatched. The CDR3, as DNA: TGTGCCAGCAGGAAGGGACTAGCATATGAGCAGTTCTTC. Its protein is CASRKGLAYEQFF. The entire variable domain, with the rest obtained from reference TRBV7-2 and TRBJ2-1, is as follows: GAGVSQSPSNKVTEKGKDVELRCDPISGHTALYWYRQSLGQGLEFLIYFQGNSAPDKSGLPSDRFSAERTGGSVSTLTIQRTQQEDSAVYLCASRKGLAYEQFFGPGTRLTVL.

The rearrangement links TRBV6-5 to TRBJ2-3, with TRBD2 identical over 7 bases. Germline CDR1 MNHEY, CDR2 SVGAGI. The trim removed 6 bases at V and 4 bases at J, leaving 7 bases unmatched. The CDR3 consists of 14 residues. The CDR3 reads CASSQAGRADTQYF. CDR3 bases: TGTGCCAGCAGCCAAGCGGGAAGGGCAGATACGCAGTATTTT.

The CDR3 sequence is CASSGQGGNTGELFF. The CDR3 coding sequence is TGTGCCAGCAGCGGACAGGGAGGGAACACCGGGGAGCTGTTTTTT. The V gene is TRBV9, the J gene TRBJ2-2, with D possibly matching TRBD1 (7 bases). The CDR3 covers 15 residues. Looked up from germline, CDR1 is SGDLS and CDR2 is YYNGEE. The germline V and J ends were trimmed by 3 bases and 1 base, with 10 bases remaining between them.

This chain links TRBV7-8 with TRBJ2-1; D remains ambiguous. CDR3 length equals 11 residues. V lost 2 bases and J 8 bases, leaving 4 bases between the germline ends. Germline V gene data show CDR1 as SGHVS and CDR2 as FQNEAQ. This CDR3 reads CASSLTDEQFF. CDR3 nucleotides: TGTGCCAGCAGCTTAACGGATGAGCAGTTCTTC. The complete variable domain, with remaining parts taken from reference TRBV7-8 and TRBJ2-1, reads GAGVSQSPRYKVAKRGQDVALRCDPISGHVSLFWYQQALGQGPEFLTYFQNEAQLDKSGLPSDRFFAERPEGSVSTLKIQRTQQEDSAVYLCASSLTDEQFFGPGTRLTVL.